The 26 T cell receptor beta chains below all came from one sample that was sequenced in a study of OX40 agonist ivuxolimab in advanced cancers. Assay: immunoSEQ multiplex PCR; the TCRdb copy retains only in-frame clones and omits some. The sample yields 50,000 to 70,000 clones, roughly 80% seen once. The source material was CD4+ or CD8+ T cells sorted from blood, sampled in a trial of the OX40 agonist ivuxolimab. The source of these receptors is an adult with an advanced solid tumor such as melanoma, head and neck, liver or kidney cancer.

This clone showed up just once. The chain carries TRBV7-8 and TRBJ1-4; D is uncertain. The CDR3 has 12 amino acids. V was pared by 2 bases and J by 8 bases, with 6 bases between. Germline CDR1 is SGHVS and CDR2 is FQNEAQ. The CDR3 loop is CASSLQTEKLFF. The CDR3 DNA sequence: TGTGCCAGCAGCTTACAAACGGAAAAACTGTTTTTT.

The table lists this clone with a few counts. The genes are TRBV19 and TRBJ2-5; D uncertain. Germline assignment: CDR1 LNHDA and CDR2 SQIVND (reference sequence). The CDR3 is made up of 16 amino acids. The V end was cut by 0 bases, the J end by 2 bases, with 13 bases between. CDR3 protein: CASSIDLGREQETQYF. In DNA, the CDR3 is TGTGCCAGTAGTATAGATTTAGGCAGAGAACAAGAGACCCAGTACTTC.

The chain has TRBV10-2 and TRBJ2-1, with D perhaps given as TRBD1 or TRBD2 (5 bases each). Germline CDR1 WSHSY, CDR2 SAAADI. The CDR3 consists of 18 residues. V was shortened by 7 bases and J by 0 bases, with 22 bases between the two germline ends. The CDR3 DNA follows: TGCGCCAGCAAGGTTGGTACAGGTGCGCGGGCCTCCTACAATGAGCAGTTCTTC. Protein: CASKVGTGARASYNEQFF.

The chain carries TRBV10-3 and TRBJ2-1; no firm D call. The germline gives CDR1 ENHRY, CDR2 SYGVKD. This CDR3 has 15 residues. The germline V and J ends were trimmed by 4 bases and 0 bases, with 10 bases remaining between them. The CDR3 is CAISGTASSYNEQFF. CDR3 coding DNA: TGTGCCATCAGTGGGACCGCTAGCTCCTACAATGAGCAGTTCTTC.

The rearrangement uses TRBV4-3 and TRBJ1-2, with D tentatively TRBD1 (5 bases). The length of the CDR3 is 14 residues. Germline V gives CDR1 LGHNA, CDR2 YSLEER. With 0 bases removed from V and 1 base from J, the gap between germline ends came to 6 bases. The CDR3 nucleotides are TGCGCCAGCAGCCAAGATCAGGGTAACTATGGCTACACCTTC. Amino acid sequence: CASSQDQGNYGYTF.

J is TRBJ1-1 and V is TRBV7-9; D is undetermined. The V end was cut by 2 bases, the J end by 6 bases, with 10 bases between. CDR1 is SEHNR and CDR2 is FQNEAQ in the germline V gene (reference sequence). This CDR3 has 13 residues. This CDR3 is CASSLNPAAEAFF. The CDR3 nucleotides are TGTGCCAGCAGCTTAAACCCGGCCGCTGAAGCTTTCTTT.

This clone was counted between two and nine times. The chain has TRBV15 and TRBJ2-3, with D perhaps matching TRBD2 (5 bases). CDR1 LNHNV and CDR2 YYDKDF come from the germline V gene (reference sequence). This CDR3 comprises 15 residues. The V gene lost 0 bases and the J gene lost 5 bases, with 12 bases spanning the gap. This CDR3 is CATSRDPGFGDTQYF. As DNA, the CDR3 is TGTGCCACCAGCAGAGATCCGGGGTTTGGAGATACGCAGTATTTT.

CDR3 sequence: CASSVFGYVDSGNTIYF. The CDR3 DNA reads TGTGCCAGCAGCGTGTTTGGGTACGTGGACTCTGGAAACACCATATATTTT. The V gene is TRBV9, the J gene TRBJ1-3, with D unclear. Germline-derived CDR1 and CDR2 are SGDLS and YYNGEE. V gave up 2 bases and J gave up 0 bases, with 15 bases separating them. The CDR3 loop spans 17 amino acids.

The CDR3 loop is CASSIDPTGAYNEQFF. The CDR3 nucleotides are TGTGCCAGTAGTATAGATCCCACAGGAGCCTACAATGAGCAGTTCTTC. The chain couples TRBV19 to TRBJ2-1; tentatively, D is TRBD1 (5 bases). CDR1 is LNHDA, CDR2 SQIVND, per germline (reference sequence). V gave up 0 bases and J gave up 2 bases, with 11 bases separating them. The CDR3 is 16 amino acids.

This clone occurred once. This chain connects TRBV13 to TRBJ1-3, with 7 bases matching TRBD1. V was pared by 3 bases and J by 7 bases, with 9 bases of the junction left unmatched. This CDR3 region has 15 residues. Germline V gives CDR1 PRHDT, CDR2 FYEKMQ (reference sequence). The CDR3 nucleotides read TGTGCCAGCAGCTTTGGAAGACAGGGAGGCAACACCATATATTTT. Amino acid sequence: CASSFGRQGGNTIYF.

This chain uses TRBV10-2 with TRBJ2-5, with D hard to call. V lost 6 bases and J lost 0, with 8 bases in between. Germline CDR1 WSHSY, CDR2 SAAADI. The CDR3 has 13 amino acids. CDR3 amino acids: CASSDHYQETQYF. CDR3 DNA sequence: TGCGCCAGCAGCGACCACTACCAAGAGACCCAGTACTTC.

The rearrangement uses TRBV5-4 and TRBJ2-3; D gene ambiguous. V shed 4 bases and J shed 5 bases, with 11 bases lying between them. The CDR3 is 13 residues long. The germline V gene encodes CDR1 SGHNT and CDR2 YYREEE (reference sequence). CDR3 amino acids: CASSKKEVDTQYF. The CDR3 DNA reads TGTGCCAGCAGCAAAAAAGAGGTAGATACGCAGTATTTT.

The J gene is TRBJ2-3, the V gene TRBV5-5, with 7 positions matching TRBD2. Per the germline V gene, CDR1 is SGHKS and CDR2 is YYEKEE (reference sequence). The CDR3 has 15 amino acids. The V and J ends lost 4 bases and 1 base, in that order; junction bases with no gene match: 6. CDR3 nucleotides: TGTGCCAGCAGCCTAAGACGGGGGGGCACAGATACGCAGTATTTT. This codes for CASSLRRGGTDTQYF.

The V gene is TRBV6-5, the J gene TRBJ2-7, with 14 nucleotides matching TRBD2. The germline V gene encodes CDR1 MNHEY and CDR2 SVGAGI. Unmatched junction bases numbered 5, after V lost 6 bases and J lost 4 bases. The CDR3 runs 15 residues. CDR3 region: CASRNGLAGGYEQYF. The CDR3 DNA sequence: TGTGCCAGCAGGAACGGACTAGCGGGAGGATACGAGCAGTACTTC.

V is TRBV5-6 and J is TRBJ2-2; D remains ambiguous. The CDR3 runs 14 residues. V gave up 3 bases and J gave up 5 bases, with 11 bases separating them. Germline V CDR1 and CDR2: SGHDT, YYEEEE. DNA of the CDR3: TGTGCCAGCAGCTCCATTATGTTAACCGGGGAGCTGTTTTTT. It is translated as CASSSIMLTGELFF.

This chain joins TRBV30 and TRBJ2-5; tentative D call: TRBD2 (6 bases). Germline CDR1 and CDR2: GTSNPN and SVGIG (reference sequence). The CDR3 is 12 residues long. Trimming stripped 3 bases from V and 5 bases from J, with 10 bases between. The CDR3 sequence: CAWSARGETQYF. CDR3 nucleotide sequence: TGTGCCTGGAGCGCCCGGGGGGAGACCCAGTACTTC.

The chain is built from TRBV30 and TRBJ2-7; 8 bases align to TRBD2. CDR1 is GTSNPN and CDR2 is SVGIG in the germline V gene (reference sequence). The CDR3 spans 13 residues. J gave up 6 bases and V 4 bases, and 8 bases lay outside the gene matches. The CDR3 DNA reads as TGTGCCTGGAATCCCAGCGGGGGACCCGAGCAGTACTTC. Encoded protein: CAWNPSGGPEQYF.

This sequence joins TRBV30 and TRBJ2-3; D is ambiguous. The V end was cut by 1 base, the J end by 8 bases, with 13 bases between. This CDR3 has 13 residues. CDR1 and CDR2 (germline): GTSNPN, SVGIG (reference sequence). The CDR3 DNA reads TGTGCCTGGAGTGCTGTGGGCGGTTCTACGCAGTATTTT. Translating it yields CAWSAVGGSTQYF.

The chain carries TRBV19 and TRBJ1-5; 11 bases fit TRBD1. Trimming cost V 6 bases and J 5 bases; bases outside gene matches: 6. Germline V gene sequence: CDR1 LNHDA, CDR2 SQIVND (reference sequence). This CDR3 contains 15 residues. CDR3 DNA sequence: TGTGCCAGTAGCTCGGGACAGGGGGTCGATCAGCCCCAGCATTTT. It codes for CASSSGQGVDQPQHF.

The CDR3 bases are TGTGCCAGCAGTTTACAGGGTGGAGGAGAAAAACTGTTTTTT. It translates to CASSLQGGGEKLFF. The chain is built from TRBV27 and TRBJ1-4; tentatively, D is TRBD1 (5 bases). The germline V gene has CDR1 MNHEY and CDR2 SMNVEV (reference sequence). The CDR3 loop spans 14 amino acids. V gave up 2 bases and J gave up 8 bases, with 12 bases separating them. The variable domain in full, with the rest retrieved from reference TRBV27 and TRBJ1-4, is EAQVTQNPRYLITVTGKKLTVTCSQNMNHEYMSWYRQDPGLGLRQIYYSMNVEVTDKGDVPEGYKVSRKEKRNFPLILESPSPNQTSLYFCASSLQGGGEKLFFGSGTQLSVL.

In the case of this clone: An end of the junction does not agree with germline; a read error may underlie this. The chain recombines TRBV11-3 with TRBJ2-6; D is perhaps TRBD2 (7 bases). The CDR3 length is 19 residues. Per germline, CDR1 SGHNT and CDR2 YENEEA. The CDR3 loop is CASSRRGGNPLSGANVPTF. The CDR3 DNA reads TGTGCCAGCAGCCGGAGGGGGGGGAACCCTCTCTCTGGGGCCAACGTCCCGACTTTC.

The chain links TRBV19 to TRBJ1-5, with D unresolved. CDR1 is LNHDA, CDR2 SQIVND, per germline (reference sequence). V was pared by 5 bases and J by 1 base, with 6 bases between. CDR3 length: 13 residues. CDR3 sequence reads: CASSRPSNQPQHF. The CDR3 DNA reads as TGTGCCAGTAGTCGCCCGAGCAATCAGCCCCAGCATTTT.

The chain employs TRBV6-5 and TRBJ2-5, with TRBD1 as a possible D gene (6 bases). The V gene's germline CDR1 is MNHEY and CDR2 SVGAGI. V gave up 5 bases and J gave up 5 bases, with 12 bases separating them. CDR3 size: 13 residues. The CDR3 DNA reads as TGTGCCAGCAGTAAGCCAGGGGCGGAGACCCAGTACTTC. Its protein is CASSKPGAETQYF.

This clone was seen just once. The J gene is TRBJ2-2, the V gene TRBV11-3, with 7 bases lining up with TRBD1. V lost 6 bases, J lost 3 bases, and 7 bases stayed unmatched. Germline-derived CDR1 and CDR2 are SGHNT and YENEEA. The CDR3 runs 15 residues. The CDR3 nucleotides are TGTGCCAGCAGGAGATATACAGGGGACACCGGGGAGCTGTTTTTT. This gives the protein CASRRYTGDTGELFF. Full variable domain (remainder filled in from reference TRBV11-3 and TRBJ2-2): EAGVVQSPRYKIIEKKQPVAFWCNPISGHNTLYWYLQNLGQGPELLIRYENEEAVDDSQLPKDRFSAERLKGVDSTLKIQPAELGDSAVYLCASRRYTGDTGELFFGEGSRLTVL.

The chain employs TRBV12-5 and TRBJ1-5; the D gene is possibly TRBD1 (5 bases). V was cut by 1 base and J by 9 bases, with 7 bases left in between. The germline gives CDR1 LGHNT, CDR2 FRNRAP. This CDR3 is 12 amino acids long. CDR3 sequence: CASGLGRGPQHF. The CDR3, as DNA: TGTGCTAGTGGTTTGGGAAGGGGGCCCCAGCATTTT.

V usage is TRBV4-2 and J usage is TRBJ1-3; 8 positions agree with TRBD1. The CDR3 is 17 residues long. CDR1 LGHNA and CDR2 YNFKEQ come from the germline V gene. V was clipped by 2 bases and J by 0 bases; unmatched bases: 6. CDR3 loop: CASSQIGTGPSGNTIYF. The CDR3 DNA sequence: TGTGCCAGCAGCCAAATAGGGACAGGTCCCTCTGGAAACACCATATATTTT.